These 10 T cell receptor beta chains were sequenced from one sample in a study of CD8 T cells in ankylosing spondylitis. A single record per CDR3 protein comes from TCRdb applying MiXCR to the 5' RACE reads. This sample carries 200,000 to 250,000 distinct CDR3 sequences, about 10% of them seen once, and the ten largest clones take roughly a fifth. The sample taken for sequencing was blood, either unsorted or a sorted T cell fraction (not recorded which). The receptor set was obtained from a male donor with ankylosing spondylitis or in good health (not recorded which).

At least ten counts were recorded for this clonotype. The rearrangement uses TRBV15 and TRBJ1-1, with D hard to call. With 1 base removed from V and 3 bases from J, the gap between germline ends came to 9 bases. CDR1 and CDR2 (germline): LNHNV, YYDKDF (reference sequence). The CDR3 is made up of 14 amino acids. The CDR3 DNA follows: TGTGCCACCAGCAGAGGTATGACGTACACTGAAGCTTTCTTT. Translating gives CATSRGMTYTEAFF.

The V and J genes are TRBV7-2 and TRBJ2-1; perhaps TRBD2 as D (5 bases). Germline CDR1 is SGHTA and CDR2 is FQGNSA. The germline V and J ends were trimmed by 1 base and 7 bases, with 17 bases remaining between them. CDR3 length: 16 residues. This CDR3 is CASSLGQGNGENEQFF. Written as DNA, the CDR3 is TGTGCCAGCAGCTTAGGACAAGGGAACGGGGAAAATGAGCAGTTCTTC.

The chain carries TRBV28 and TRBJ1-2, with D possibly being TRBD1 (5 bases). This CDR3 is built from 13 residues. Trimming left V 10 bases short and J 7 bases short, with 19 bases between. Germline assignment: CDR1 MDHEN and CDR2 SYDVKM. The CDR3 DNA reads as TGTGCCACTTTCCGGGGAGGGGTGGTTGGCTACACCTTC. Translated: CATFRGGVVGYTF.

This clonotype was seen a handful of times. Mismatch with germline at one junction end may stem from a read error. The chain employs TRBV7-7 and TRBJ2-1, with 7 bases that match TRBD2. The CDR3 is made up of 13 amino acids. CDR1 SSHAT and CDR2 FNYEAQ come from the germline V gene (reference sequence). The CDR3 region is CASKAERGSEQFF. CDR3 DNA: TGTGCTAGCAAGGCGGAGCGGGGATCTGAGCAGTTCTTC.

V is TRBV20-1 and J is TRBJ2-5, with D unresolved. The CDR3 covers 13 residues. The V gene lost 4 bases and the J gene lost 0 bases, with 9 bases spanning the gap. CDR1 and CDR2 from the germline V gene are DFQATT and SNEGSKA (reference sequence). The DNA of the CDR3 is TGCAGTGCTACCCCCCGCAACCAAGAGACCCAGTACTTC. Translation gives CSATPRNQETQYF.

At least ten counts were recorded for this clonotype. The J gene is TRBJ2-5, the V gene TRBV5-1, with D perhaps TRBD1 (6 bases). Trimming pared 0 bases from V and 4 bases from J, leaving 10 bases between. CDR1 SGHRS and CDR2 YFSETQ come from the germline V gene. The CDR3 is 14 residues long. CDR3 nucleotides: TGCGCCAGCAGCTTGGACAGGGTAGTAGAGACCCAGTACTTC. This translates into CASSLDRVVETQYF.

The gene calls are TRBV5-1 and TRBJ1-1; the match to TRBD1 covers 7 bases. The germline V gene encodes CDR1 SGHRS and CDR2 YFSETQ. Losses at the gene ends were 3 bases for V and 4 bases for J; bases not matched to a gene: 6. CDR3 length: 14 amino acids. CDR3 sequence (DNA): TGCGCCAGCAGCTCCGGGTCAGGGGGCACTGAAGCTTTCTTT. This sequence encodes CASSSGSGGTEAFF.

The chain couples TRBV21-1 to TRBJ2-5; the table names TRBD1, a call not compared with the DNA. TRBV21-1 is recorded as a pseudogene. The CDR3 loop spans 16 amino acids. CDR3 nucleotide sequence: TGTGCCAGCAGCAAAAATTGCCCGAGGACGTGGGAGACCCAGTACTTC. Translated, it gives CASSKNCPRTWETQYF.

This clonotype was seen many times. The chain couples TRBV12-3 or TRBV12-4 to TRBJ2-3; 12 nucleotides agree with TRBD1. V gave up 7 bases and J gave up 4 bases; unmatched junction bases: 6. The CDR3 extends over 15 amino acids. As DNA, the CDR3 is TGTGCCAGCACCCCGGGACAGGGGGCGTCAGATACGCAGTATTTT. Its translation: CASTPGQGASDTQYF.

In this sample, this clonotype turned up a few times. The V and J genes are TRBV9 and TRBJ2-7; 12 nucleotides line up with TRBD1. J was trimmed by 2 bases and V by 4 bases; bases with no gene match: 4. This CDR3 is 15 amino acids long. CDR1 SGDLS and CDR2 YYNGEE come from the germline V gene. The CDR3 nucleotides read TGTGCCAGCAGCACGGGACAGGGGGCGGCCTACGAGCAGTACTTC. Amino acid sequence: CASSTGQGAAYEQYF.